The rows below give T cell receptor beta chains drawn from one sample of a study of a mutant IDH1 vaccine in newly diagnosed glioma. These receptors' targets are unknown. Method: immunoSEQ multiplex PCR; TCRdb's copy keeps in-frame clones and lacks some. The sample has 35,000 to 40,000 clones, less than 90% seen once. The input for sequencing was PBMCs, taken from a glioma patient whose treatment included an IDH1 peptide vaccine. All receptors derive from a man aged 40-50 years with glioma. CDR3s include the opening cysteine and the closing phenylalanine or tryptophan. Each record gives: D gene, J gene, clone size, V gene, CDR3 protein, CDR3 DNA. The D gene is left open where the match is weak. Clone sizes are given selectively: once, few, many, or a class where the clone is expanded.

>.|TRBJ2-3|.|TRBV9
CASSVVGFDSDTQYF
TGTGCCAGCAGCGTAGTTGGATTCGATTCAGATACGCAGTATTTT
>.|TRBJ1-2|.|TRBV27
CASRSRAGYTF
TGTGCCAGCCGTTCCAGGGCGGGCTACACCTTC
>TRBD2|TRBJ2-7|.|TRBV18
CASSPSGTGPYEQYF
TGTGCCAGCTCACCAAGCGGGACGGGTCCCTACGAGCAGTACTTC
>TRBD2|TRBJ2-1|.|TRBV9
CASSVDGRSNEQFF
TGTGCCAGCAGCGTAGACGGGAGGAGCAATGAGCAGTTCTTC
>.|TRBJ2-5|.|TRBV6-1
CASSENLTLRRYF
TGTGCCAGCAGTGAAAACCTCACGTTACGGCGGTACTTC
>.|TRBJ1-2|.|TRBV20-1
CSAVEVYGYTF
TGCAGTGCCGTTGAGGTCTATGGCTACACCTTC
>.|TRBJ1-2|.|TRBV7-9
CASSLNRGLNYGYTF
TGTGCCAGCAGCTTAAATCGGGGTCTCAACTATGGCTACACCTTC
>.|TRBJ1-4|.|TRBV7-2
CASSPGQQVTNEKLFF
TGTGCCAGCAGCCCAGGACAACAGGTTACTAATGAAAAACTGTTTTTT
>.|TRBJ2-7|.|TRBV6-6
CASSYSLWDDEQYF
TGTGCCAGCAGTTACTCGCTTTGGGATGACGAGCAGTACTTC
>.|TRBJ2-1|.|TRBV7-9
CASSSNLEQFF
TGTGCCAGCAGCTCTAATCTTGAGCAGTTCTTC
>.|TRBJ1-1|.|TRBV2
CASSVDRMNTEAFF
TGTGCCAGCAGTGTTGACAGGATGAACACTGAAGCTTTCTTT
>.|TRBJ2-1|.|TRBV19
CASTPLSSRGAYNEQFF
TGTGCCAGTACCCCTCTGAGTAGTAGGGGCGCGTACAATGAGCAGTTCTTC
>.|TRBJ2-3|.|TRBV29-1
CSVKGGPGTDTQYF
TGCAGCGTTAAGGGGGGCCCCGGCACAGATACGCAGTATTTT
>.|TRBJ2-5|once|TRBV13
CASSPRTGQETQYF
TGTGCCAGCAGCCCGCGGACTGGACAAGAGACCCAGTACTTC
>.|TRBJ2-1|once|TRBV6-1
CASILDWNAYNEQFF
TGTGCCAGCATTCTAGACTGGAATGCCTACAATGAGCAGTTCTTC
>.|TRBJ1-1|.|TRBV6-1
CASAKAVVGNTEAFF
TGTGCCAGCGCAAAAGCGGTTGTCGGGAACACTGAAGCTTTCTTT
>.|TRBJ2-1|.|TRBV7-9
CASSLAYEQFF
TGTGCCAGCAGCTTAGCTTATGAGCAGTTCTTC
>.|TRBJ2-1|few|TRBV27
CASSLSSYGGTEQFF
TGTGCCAGCAGTTTATCAAGCTATGGGGGCACTGAGCAGTTCTTC
>.|TRBJ1-2|.|TRBV7-9
CASSHNLDGGNGYTF
TGTGCCAGCAGCCACAACTTAGACGGGGGAAATGGCTACACCTTC
>.|TRBJ1-2|.|TRBV28
CASSRSTNYGYTF
TGTGCCAGCAGCCGGTCAACTAACTATGGCTACACCTTC
>.|TRBJ2-3|.|TRBV10-3
CAISDPDGTDTQYF
TGTGCCATCAGTGATCCCGATGGGACAGATACGCAGTATTTT
>.|TRBJ2-1|once|TRBV5-1
CASSPLPGATGKQFF
TGCGCCAGCAGCCCGCTGCCAGGAGCGACTGGAAAGCAGTTCTTC
>.|TRBJ2-7|.|TRBV2
CASSDLSRRYEQYF
TGTGCCAGCAGTGACCTATCAAGACGATACGAGCAGTACTTC
>.|TRBJ2-5|few|TRBV6-5
CASSYDGAGQETQYF
TGTGCCAGCAGTTACGACGGGGCTGGCCAAGAGACCCAGTACTTC
>TRBD1|TRBJ2-4|.|TRBV5-1
CASRAGGWDIQYF
TGCGCCAGCAGGGCAGGGGGCTGGGACATTCAGTACTTC
>TRBD1|TRBJ2-5|.|TRBV7-7
CASSPGQGQGETQYF
TGTGCCAGCAGCCCGGGACAGGGTCAGGGAGAGACCCAGTACTTC
>TRBD2|TRBJ2-7|.|TRBV5-4
CASSLDGRMQYF
TGTGCCAGCAGCTTGGACGGGAGGATGCAGTACTTC
>TRBD1|TRBJ1-2|.|TRBV10-1
CASSDETGIYGYTF
TGCGCCAGCAGTGACGAGACAGGGATCTATGGCTACACCTTC
>.|TRBJ2-5|.|TRBV10-3
CAISESIRPQETQYF
TGTGCCATCAGTGAGTCGATACGCCCCCAAGAGACCCAGTACTTC
>TRBD1|TRBJ2-3|.|TRBV7-2
CASGQATDTQYF
TGTGCCAGCGGACAGGCCACAGATACGCAGTATTTT
>.|TRBJ2-7|once|TRBV6-5
CASSRGTHTYEQYF
TGTGCCAGCAGCCGCGGGACCCATACCTACGAGCAGTACTTC
>.|TRBJ2-2|once|TRBV19
CASSSGATGTGELFF
TGTGCCAGTAGTAGTGGGGCAACAGGGACCGGGGAGCTGTTTTTT
>.|TRBJ1-2|.|TRBV18
CASSPAGEGLGYTF
TGTGCCAGCTCACCAGCCGGGGAGGGGCTCGGCTACACCTTC
>TRBD2|TRBJ2-5|.|TRBV5-1
CASQFDGTIETQYF
TGCGCCAGCCAGTTTGACGGGACTATAGAGACCCAGTACTTC
>.|TRBJ2-7|.|TRBV7-6
CASSLGVADYEQYF
TGTGCCAGCAGCTTAGGGGTAGCAGACTACGAGCAGTACTTC
>.|TRBJ1-3|few|TRBV9
CASSAPGQSSSGNTIYF
TGTGCCAGCAGCGCCCCGGGACAATCAAGCTCTGGAAACACCATATATTTT
>.|TRBJ1-4|.|TRBV6-6
CASRPQGGTNEKLFF
TGTGCCAGCAGGCCCCAGGGAGGCACTAATGAAAAACTGTTTTTT
>.|TRBJ1-2|.|TRBV19
CASIPGQDLYGYTF
TGTGCCAGTATCCCCGGGCAGGACCTCTATGGCTACACCTTC
>.|TRBJ2-5|.|TRBV21-1
CASSKAPIGNVQETQYF
TGTGCCAGCAGCAAAGCCCCTATCGGGAACGTTCAAGAGACCCAGTACTTC
>TRBD1|TRBJ2-7|.|TRBV5-1
CASSPGTGIGEQYF
TGCGCCAGCAGCCCCGGGACAGGGATCGGCGAGCAGTACTTC